What follows are 30 T cell receptor beta chains derived from one specimen sequenced in a study of shared clonotypes between healthy human individuals. The repertoire was sequenced with immunoSEQ multiplex PCR; TCRdb's copy has only in-frame clones and lacks some. In the table there are some 2.3 million clones, about 92% of which are singletons. The sample comprised naive CD4+ T cells from PBMCs. Specified subset: CD45RA+ positively selected. The receptors stem from a man aged 18 to 29 in good health. Some clones in this sample may be carry-over from other donors' samples.

The count of this clone is one. This chain uses TRBV10-3 with TRBJ1-1; TRBD1 might be the D (5 bases). V was shortened by 6 bases and J by 5 bases, with 19 bases between the two germline ends. CDR1 ENHRY and CDR2 SYGVKD come from the germline V gene. The CDR3 has 15 residues. The DNA of the CDR3 is TGTGCCATCAGCGCGCGAGGGACGGCGGGAACTGAAGCTTTCTTT. Translated: CAISARGTAGTEAFF.

This rearrangement joins TRBV2 to TRBJ1-5; D might be TRBD1 (5 bases). This CDR3 has 13 residues. CDR1 and CDR2 from the germline V gene are SNHLY and FYNNEI. The V end was cut by 4 bases, the J end by 4 bases, with 8 bases between. The CDR3 sequence is CASSGRENQPQHF. The CDR3 coding sequence is TGTGCCAGCAGTGGCAGGGAGAATCAGCCCCAGCATTTT.

The V gene is TRBV5-1, the J gene TRBJ1-1, with 9 bases lining up with TRBD1. This CDR3 comprises 13 residues. Per germline, CDR1 SGHRS and CDR2 YFSETQ. The V gene end was trimmed by 4 bases and the J gene end by 7 bases; junction bases not matched to a gene: 5. This CDR3 is CASSVGTGFEAFF. CDR3 DNA: TGCGCCAGCAGCGTCGGGACAGGGTTTGAAGCTTTCTTT.

The V call is TRBV28, the J call TRBJ1-5, with unresolved D. From germline, CDR1 is MDHEN and CDR2 SYDVKM. The CDR3 loop spans 17 amino acids. Trimming cost V 6 bases and J 0 bases, with 18 bases left between them. CDR3 region: CASSPTTLKNSNQPQHF. CDR3 bases: TGTGCCAGCAGCCCTACCACCCTCAAGAATAGCAATCAGCCCCAGCATTTT.

J is TRBJ2-3 and V is TRBV7-2, with D tentatively TRBD2 (6 bases). CDR1 and CDR2 from the germline V gene are SGHTA and FQGNSA. V dropped 3 bases and J dropped 4 bases, with 11 bases sitting between them. The CDR3 contains 14 residues. The CDR3 DNA reads as TGTGCCAGCAGCTTCGGGGGAGTGGCAGATACGCAGTATTTT. It is translated as CASSFGGVADTQYF.

This chain uses TRBV19 with TRBJ2-7; no definite D call. The CDR3 runs to 14 residues. CDR1 LNHDA and CDR2 SQIVND come from the germline V gene (reference sequence). Deletions cut 3 bases from V and 1 base from J, with 10 bases between. The DNA of the CDR3 is TGTGCCAGTAGTATCTGGGCCGAGTCCTACGAGCAGTACTTC. It codes for CASSIWAESYEQYF. Full variable domain (missing parts from reference TRBV19 and TRBJ2-7): DGGITQSPKYLFRKEGQNVTLSCEQNLNHDAMYWYRQDPGQGLRLIYYSQIVNDFQKGDIAEGYSVSREKKESFPLTVTSAQKNPTAFYLCASSIWAESYEQYFGPGTRLTVT.

Here the CDR3 reads CASSRTSGKSYNEQFF. The CDR3 DNA is TGTGCCAGCAGCCGAACTAGCGGCAAATCCTACAATGAGCAGTTCTTC. This sequence joins TRBV7-2 and TRBJ2-1, with TRBD2 matching 8 bases. The germline gives CDR1 SGHTA, CDR2 FQGNSA. This CDR3 contains 16 residues. Germline trimming cut 5 bases from V and 1 base from J; bases unmatched to any gene: 7.

This clone showed up just once. The DNA for the CDR3 is TGTGCCAGCAGCCAAGGCGTAGGGGGAAAGCAGTACTTC. Protein product: CASSQGVGGKQYF. The rearrangement links TRBV4-2 to TRBJ2-7, with D maybe TRBD1 (6 bases). Germline V CDR1 and CDR2: LGHNA, YNFKEQ. Trimming took off 1 base at V and 8 bases at J, with 12 bases between the two ends. The CDR3 consists of 13 residues.

This chain links TRBV7-9 with TRBJ1-1; D remains ambiguous. Trimming took off 0 bases at V and 9 bases at J, with 8 bases between the two ends. The germline V gene encodes CDR1 SEHNR and CDR2 FQNEAQ (reference sequence). This CDR3 contains 12 residues. CDR3 loop: CASSLAGGQAFF. The DNA of the CDR3 is TGTGCCAGCAGCTTAGCCGGAGGGCAAGCTTTCTTT.

The chain employs TRBV5-1 and TRBJ1-2, with a possible D match to TRBD1 (5 bases). This CDR3 has 15 residues. Trimming removed 3 bases from V and 4 bases from J, with 16 bases in between. Looked up from germline, CDR1 is SGHRS and CDR2 is YFSETQ. CDR3 DNA sequence: TGCGCCAGCAGCTCGGCCGAGGGGATACGCTATGGCTACACCTTC. It encodes CASSSAEGIRYGYTF.

The rearrangement uses TRBV27 and TRBJ2-2; a weak D match, TRBD2 (6 bases). The germline V gene encodes CDR1 MNHEY and CDR2 SMNVEV (reference sequence). The CDR3 contains 15 residues. Trimming left V 8 bases short and J 3 bases short, with 16 bases between. The CDR3 DNA sequence: TGTGCCAGCCGGGGGATTGGACGGGACACCGGGGAGCTGTTTTTT. Encoded protein: CASRGIGRDTGELFF.

The chain recombines TRBV5-1 with TRBJ2-7; 10 bases are shared with TRBD2. The germline V gene encodes CDR1 SGHRS and CDR2 YFSETQ. The CDR3 loop spans 16 amino acids. The V segment lost 2 bases and the J segment 5 bases; nucleotides outside the gene matches: 10. The CDR3 loop reads CASSFASGSGENEQYF. In nucleotides, the CDR3 is TGCGCCAGCAGCTTTGCTAGCGGGAGTGGGGAAAACGAGCAGTACTTC.

The rearrangement joins TRBV19 to TRBJ2-5; D possibly corresponds to TRBD2 (5 bases). This CDR3 is built from 14 residues. CDR1 is LNHDA and CDR2 is SQIVND in the germline V gene (reference sequence). The ends were cut back, 2 bases at V and 6 bases at J, with 13 bases in the middle. CDR3 bases: TGTGCCAGTAGTATAAGTAGCGCTAGGAAGACCCAGTACTTC. It is translated as CASSISSARKTQYF.

The V gene is TRBV2, the J gene TRBJ1-2; a possible D gene is TRBD1 (6 bases). Germline CDR1 and CDR2: SNHLY and FYNNEI. This CDR3 comprises 14 residues. V lost 6 bases and J 7 bases, leaving 18 bases between the germline ends. The CDR3 loop reads CASSAGTTHSGYTF. The CDR3 DNA is TGTGCCAGCAGCGCCGGGACAACACATTCTGGCTACACCTTC.

V usage is TRBV4-1 and J usage is TRBJ2-1; D perhaps matches TRBD1 (6 bases). This CDR3 region has 18 residues. Trimming shortened V by 1 base and J by 6 bases, and 22 bases separated the two germline ends. The germline V gene encodes CDR1 MGHRA and CDR2 YSYEKL. The CDR3 protein is CASSQGAQGPRGGNEQFF. CDR3 DNA: TGCGCCAGCAGCCAAGGGGCGCAGGGGCCGCGAGGAGGCAATGAGCAGTTCTTC.

V usage is TRBV6-1 and J usage is TRBJ2-7; 7 nucleotides match TRBD1. The CDR3 runs to 17 residues. After removal of 4 bases from V and 2 bases from J, the junction contained 14 bases not matched to a gene. Germline V gene lookup returns CDR1 MNHNS and CDR2 SASEGT. CDR3 sequence (DNA): TGTGCCAGCAGTGCCGATCGGACAGGAAGCTTCACCTACGAGCAGTACTTC. Its translation is CASSADRTGSFTYEQYF.

The chain joins TRBV2 to TRBJ2-1; D perhaps matches TRBD1 (7 bases). V lost 9 bases and J 4 bases, leaving 19 bases between the germline ends. The germline gives CDR1 SNHLY, CDR2 FYNNEI. The CDR3 is 15 amino acids. The CDR3 reads CASGEEGAGYNEQFF. The CDR3 coding sequence is TGTGCCAGTGGTGAGGAGGGGGCAGGGTACAATGAGCAGTTCTTC.

About this clone itself: Distinct nucleotide sequences in the sample also encode this CDR3. This chain links TRBV20-1 with TRBJ1-2; D is unclear. V shed 6 bases and J shed 0 bases, with 5 bases lying between them. Per germline, CDR1 DFQATT and CDR2 SNEGSKA (reference sequence). The CDR3 is made up of 11 amino acids. The CDR3 spells CSAPANYGYTF. The CDR3 region has the DNA TGCAGTGCGCCGGCTAACTATGGCTACACCTTC.

The V and J genes are TRBV19 and TRBJ2-4; D ambiguous. Germline V lookup: CDR1 LNHDA, CDR2 SQIVND (reference sequence). V was cut by 5 bases and J by 1 base, with 6 bases left in between. The CDR3 covers 13 residues. The CDR3 DNA reads as TGTGCCAGTAGTCAAAAGGCCAAAAACATTCAGTACTTC. Encoded protein: CASSQKAKNIQYF.

The DNA of the CDR3 is TGCGCCAGCAGCCAGGTCGGGAGCGCTGAGCAGTTCTTC. Its protein is CASSQVGSAEQFF. This chain uses TRBV4-3 with TRBJ2-1; D is perhaps TRBD2 (6 bases). This CDR3 spans 13 amino acids. Germline CDR1 and CDR2: LGHNA and YSLEER. V was trimmed by 3 bases and J by 9 bases, leaving 12 bases between them.

V usage is TRBV28 and J usage is TRBJ1-1; TRBD1 matches at 8 bases. Losses at the gene ends were 4 bases for V and 0 bases for J; bases not matched to a gene: 13. Germline CDR1 is MDHEN and CDR2 is SYDVKM. This CDR3 has 18 amino acids. This CDR3 reads CASSSLLRTGTMNTEAFF. DNA for the CDR3: TGTGCCAGCAGTTCCCTCCTCCGGACAGGGACCATGAACACTGAAGCTTTCTTT. Looking up the rest from reference TRBV28 and TRBJ1-1 gives the full variable domain: DVKVTQSSRYLVKRTGEKVFLECVQDMDHENMFWYRQDPGLGLRLIYFSYDVKMKEKGDIPEGYSVSREKKERFSLILESASTNQTSMYLCASSSLLRTGTMNTEAFFGQGTRLTVV.

The CDR3 here is CASSLALDGRDYEQYF. The CDR3, as DNA: TGCGCCAGCAGCTTGGCCCTGGACGGGAGAGACTACGAGCAGTACTTC. V and J are TRBV5-1 and TRBJ2-7; D perhaps matches TRBD2 (6 bases). This CDR3 spans 16 amino acids. Trimming shortened V by 0 bases and J by 3 bases, and 16 bases separated the two germline ends. Germline CDR1 is SGHRS and CDR2 is YFSETQ.

This rearrangement joins TRBV18 to TRBJ2-5, with 10 bases matching TRBD2. The V gene end was trimmed by 5 bases and the J gene end by 3 bases; junction bases not matched to a gene: 3. CDR3 length: 14 amino acids. Germline lookup yields CDR1 KGHSH and CDR2 LQKENI. The CDR3 loop is CASSVLAGEETQYF. The CDR3 nucleotides read TGTGCCAGCTCAGTTCTAGCGGGAGAAGAGACCCAGTACTTC.

This clone was counted a single time. The chain employs TRBV28 and TRBJ2-1; D remains unclear. V gave up 5 bases and J gave up 2 bases, with 10 bases separating them. Germline V CDR1 and CDR2: MDHEN, SYDVKM. The CDR3 is made up of 14 amino acids. The chain's CDR3 is CASSPEMAYNEQFF. CDR3 DNA: TGTGCCAGCAGTCCTGAAATGGCCTACAATGAGCAGTTCTTC.

The chain employs TRBV7-8 and TRBJ1-2; 8 bases line up with TRBD1. The V and J ends lost 3 bases and 8 bases, in that order; junction bases with no gene match: 5. Germline assignment: CDR1 SGHVS and CDR2 FQNEAQ. The CDR3 is 13 residues long. The CDR3 nucleotides are TGTGCCAGCAGCTTGGACAGGGATGAGGGCTACACCTTC. Protein sequence: CASSLDRDEGYTF.

The V and J genes are TRBV18 and TRBJ2-1; TRBD2 agrees at 14 bases. The CDR3 consists of 19 residues. CDR1 KGHSH and CDR2 LQKENI come from the germline V gene. The trim removed 4 bases at V and 5 bases at J, leaving 13 bases unmatched. The CDR3 nucleotides read TGTGCCAGCTCACGCGGACTAGCGGGAGGCTCCAATCGAAACAATGAGCAGTTCTTC. Its protein is CASSRGLAGGSNRNNEQFF.

V and J are TRBV15 and TRBJ1-5; D gene ambiguous. V lost 0 bases, J lost 7 bases, and 7 bases lay in between. In germline, CDR1 is LNHNV, CDR2 YYDKDF (reference sequence). CDR3 length: 13 amino acids. This CDR3 reads CATSRDIGQPQHF. The CDR3 DNA is TGTGCCACCAGCAGAGATATTGGCCAGCCCCAGCATTTT.

This clone is a singleton in its sample. The chain recombines TRBV10-3 with TRBJ2-7, with 14 bases matching TRBD2. The CDR3 totals 15 residues. Germline V gene data show CDR1 as ENHRY and CDR2 as SYGVKD. V shed 6 bases, J shed 3 bases, and the junction held 4 bases outside the gene matches. The CDR3 nucleotides are TGTGCCATCAGCCCGGGACTAGCGGGAGTCTACGAGCAGTACTTC. Translated, it gives CAISPGLAGVYEQYF.

The chain combines TRBV18 with TRBJ2-7, with D perhaps TRBD1 or TRBD2 (5 bases each). CDR3 length equals 14 residues. CDR1 is KGHSH and CDR2 is LQKENI in the germline V gene. The ends were cut back, 6 bases at V and 6 bases at J, with 18 bases in the middle. The CDR3 spells CASSSGTPRSEQYF. DNA for the CDR3: TGTGCCAGCTCGTCCGGGACCCCCCGAAGCGAGCAGTACTTC.

This clone was counted once. This chain links TRBV6-1 with TRBJ1-2; the D gene is possibly TRBD1 (6 bases). Germline CDR1 reads MNHNS; CDR2 reads SASEGT. The length of the CDR3 is 12 residues. V lost 4 bases, J lost 3 bases, and 6 bases lay in between. For the CDR3, the DNA is TGTGCCAGCAGTGGGACAGACTATGGCTACACCTTC. Protein: CASSGTDYGYTF.